What follows is one T cell receptor beta chain and its context. Antigen specificity is unknown. The data belong to a study of coeliac disease. Study results and limitations: Active celiac intraepithelial and lamina propria samples had lower TRB and TRG clonality than control samples. Unbiased detection of gliadin-specific T cells was judged not feasible with this approach.

Germline CDR1 MGHRA, CDR2 YSYEKL. Trimming shortened V by 7 bases and J by 5 bases, and 15 bases separated the two germline ends. The CDR3 spans 14 residues. Repertoires were generated with immunoSEQ multiplex PCR, while TCRdb's copy carries only in-frame clones and drops some. The sample gives over 3,500 clones, around 70% of which show up once; approximately 8% is in the top ten. This clonotype was obtained from a man aged 25-40 years with celiac disease. The V call is TRBV4-1, the J call TRBJ2-1; tentatively, D is TRBD2 (6 bases). Sequenced material: intraepithelial lymphocytes from the gut. Written as DNA, the CDR3 is TGCGCCAGCAAGGTTGGGACTCGTAACAATGAGCAGTTCTTC. It yields the protein CASKVGTRNNEQFF.